The 19 T cell receptor beta chains listed next were all sequenced from one sample in a study of blood T cell repertoires in COVID-19. Clones were read by immunoSEQ multiplex PCR, and TCRdb kept only the in-frame ones, dropping some. The data show 92,000 or so clones, approximately 79% seen once. The sequencing sample was made of peripheral blood. The receptors were sampled from a woman of 80 years or more with acute or convalescent COVID-19.

The chain joins TRBV10-3 to TRBJ2-1, with 10 bases that match TRBD1. Trimming at V came to 10 bases and at J to 7 bases, leaving 7 bases not matched to a gene. CDR1 and CDR2 (germline): ENHRY, SYGVKD. The CDR3 length is 13 residues. CDR3 coding DNA: TGTGCCACCACCGGGACAGGGGATAATGAGCAGTTCTTC. This codes for CATTGTGDNEQFF.

The rearrangement joins TRBV2 to TRBJ2-1, with 11 bases aligning to TRBD2. With V trimmed by 7 bases and J by 2 bases, 4 bases remained unmatched. This CDR3 is 15 amino acids long. In germline, CDR1 is SNHLY, CDR2 FYNNEI. In nucleotides, the CDR3 is TGTGCCAGCACAGGACTAGCGGGTCCCTACAATGAGCAGTTCTTC. Amino acid sequence: CASTGLAGPYNEQFF.

The rearrangement uses TRBV28 and TRBJ2-7; D gene unclear. V was cut by 10 bases and J by 2 bases, with 15 bases left in between. CDR3 length: 13 residues. The germline gives CDR1 MDHEN, CDR2 SYDVKM. The CDR3 DNA sequence: TGTGCCACAACCTCCCGCACAGCCTACGAGCAGTACTTC. Residues: CATTSRTAYEQYF.

The chain combines TRBV10-3 with TRBJ1-4, with a possible D match to TRBD1 (5 bases). Per germline, CDR1 ENHRY and CDR2 SYGVKD. The length of the CDR3 is 14 residues. Trimming shortened V by 7 bases and J by 8 bases, and 17 bases separated the two germline ends. DNA of the CDR3: TGTGCCATCACCCCGACAGAAAGCGGGGAAAAACTGTTTTTT. Its protein is CAITPTESGEKLFF.

The chain combines TRBV7-2 with TRBJ1-2, with TRBD1 matching 8 bases. This CDR3 has 15 amino acids. Germline CDR1 SGHTA, CDR2 FQGNSA. V shed 7 bases, J shed 4 bases, and the junction held 11 bases outside the gene matches. CDR3 loop: CASTLRQGKGYGYTF. For the CDR3, the DNA is TGTGCCAGCACCCTGAGACAGGGGAAGGGCTATGGCTACACCTTC.

V is TRBV5-1 and J is TRBJ2-7; a possible D gene is TRBD1 (6 bases). Trimming took 2 bases from V and 3 from J, leaving 12 bases between them. The germline gives CDR1 SGHRS, CDR2 YFSETQ. The CDR3 spans 14 residues. CDR3 residues: CASSFQQGGYEQYF. Here the CDR3 DNA reads TGCGCCAGCAGCTTCCAACAGGGTGGCTACGAGCAGTACTTC. The full variable domain, rest sourced from reference TRBV5-1 and TRBJ2-7, is KAGVTQTPRYLIKTRGQQVTLSCSPISGHRSVSWYQQTPGQGLQFLFEYFSETQRNKGNFPGRFSGRQFSNSRSEMNVSTLELGDSALYLCASSFQQGGYEQYFGPGTRLTVT.

The chain combines TRBV6-2 or TRBV6-3 with TRBJ2-1, with D tentatively TRBD1 (6 bases). V was pared by 5 bases and J by 2 bases, with 16 bases between. CDR3 length: 16 residues. Germline loops: CDR1 MNHEY, CDR2 SVGEGT. The DNA for the CDR3 is TGTGCCAGCAGTCCACCGTCCAGGGGCACCTACAATGAGCAGTTCTTC. As protein: CASSPPSRGTYNEQFF.

The chain is built from TRBV5-1 and TRBJ2-5; 7 nucleotides agree with TRBD1. From germline, CDR1 is SGHRS and CDR2 YFSETQ. This CDR3 comprises 14 residues. Trimming at V came to 6 bases and at J to 4 bases, leaving 9 bases not matched to a gene. In nucleotides, the CDR3 is TGCGCCAGCAAGACTCAGGGGGATGCAGAGACCCAGTACTTC. Protein: CASKTQGDAETQYF.

The count of this clone is one. The chain has TRBV5-1 and TRBJ2-7, with TRBD1 identical over 7 bases. In germline, CDR1 is SGHRS, CDR2 YFSETQ. With V trimmed by 0 bases and J by 0 bases, 6 bases remained unmatched. The CDR3 spans 16 residues. For the CDR3, the DNA is TGCGCCAGCAGCTTGGAGGACAGGAGGTACTCCTACGAGCAGTACTTC. This sequence encodes CASSLEDRRYSYEQYF. The full variable domain, with the rest looked up from reference TRBV5-1 and TRBJ2-7, is KAGVTQTPRYLIKTRGQQVTLSCSPISGHRSVSWYQQTPGQGLQFLFEYFSETQRNKGNFPGRFSGRQFSNSRSEMNVSTLELGDSALYLCASSLEDRRYSYEQYFGPGTRLTVT.

This clone was detected only a few times. The chain combines TRBV6-6 with TRBJ1-5; 10 bases are shared with TRBD1. CDR1 and CDR2 (germline): MNHNY, SVGAGI (reference sequence). J was trimmed by 1 base and V by 6 bases; bases with no gene match: 6. This CDR3 spans 16 amino acids. CDR3 DNA sequence: TGTGCCAGCAGGCCCAGACAGGGGGCCAGCAATCAGCCCCAGCATTTT. Its translation is CASRPRQGASNQPQHF.

The chain recombines TRBV6-2 or TRBV6-3 with TRBJ1-5; TRBD1 matches 10 bases. The trim removed 5 bases at V and 0 bases at J, leaving 7 bases unmatched. CDR3 length equals 17 residues. Germline CDR1 reads MNHEY; CDR2 reads SVGEGT. The CDR3 sequence is CASSRRDRGYSNQPQHF. Written as DNA, the CDR3 is TGTGCCAGCAGTCGCCGGGACAGGGGCTATAGCAATCAGCCCCAGCATTTT.

V usage is TRBV5-1 and J usage is TRBJ2-7; TRBD2 agrees at 11 bases. This CDR3 is built from 15 residues. From germline, CDR1 is SGHRS and CDR2 YFSETQ. V shed 4 bases, J shed 6 bases, and the junction held 9 bases outside the gene matches. For the CDR3, the DNA is TGCGCCAGCAGCCGGGATAGCGGGGGGGCCCGCGAGCAGTACTTC. Translated: CASSRDSGGAREQYF.

The chain couples TRBV19 to TRBJ1-5; tentatively, D is TRBD1 (6 bases). CDR1 LNHDA and CDR2 SQIVND come from the germline V gene (reference sequence). This CDR3 is 15 amino acids long. V was cut by 3 bases and J by 3 bases, with 12 bases left in between. The CDR3 here is CASSMGQGTNQPQHF. The CDR3 DNA is TGTGCCAGTAGTATGGGGCAGGGGACCAATCAGCCCCAGCATTTT. Full variable domain (outside the CDR3, taken from reference TRBV19 and TRBJ1-5): DGGITQSPKYLFRKEGQNVTLSCEQNLNHDAMYWYRQDPGQGLRLIYYSQIVNDFQKGDIAEGYSVSREKKESFPLTVTSAQKNPTAFYLCASSMGQGTNQPQHFGDGTRLSIL.

This sequence joins TRBV7-2 and TRBJ2-7, with D unclear. The CDR3 has 12 amino acids. From germline, CDR1 is SGHTA and CDR2 FQGNSA. Trimming stripped 5 bases from V and 9 bases from J, with 14 bases between. The CDR3 is CASSPSVGRQYF. The CDR3 DNA sequence: TGTGCCAGCAGCCCCTCGGTGGGCCGGCAGTACTTC. Full variable domain (remainder filled in from reference TRBV7-2 and TRBJ2-7): GAGVSQSPSNKVTEKGKDVELRCDPISGHTALYWYRQSLGQGLEFLIYFQGNSAPDKSGLPSDRFSAERTGGSVSTLTIQRTQQEDSAVYLCASSPSVGRQYFGPGTRLTVT.

This clone was detected a few times. Other nucleotide sequences in the sample specify the same CDR3. The rearrangement joins TRBV18 to TRBJ1-2, with 9 bases fitting TRBD1. CDR1 is KGHSH and CDR2 is LQKENI in the germline V gene. This CDR3 spans 15 amino acids. Trimming cost V 6 bases and J 2 bases; bases outside gene matches: 7. The CDR3 region has the DNA TGTGCCAGCTCCCCTCGACAGGGGGGGAACTATGGCTACACCTTC. It is translated as CASSPRQGGNYGYTF.

This rearrangement joins TRBV5-1 to TRBJ1-1; D not resolved. CDR1 SGHRS and CDR2 YFSETQ come from the germline V gene. Trimming shortened V by 4 bases and J by 1 base, and 11 bases separated the two germline ends. This CDR3 contains 14 residues. CDR3 loop: CASSMGGWNTEAFF. The DNA of the CDR3 is TGCGCCAGCAGCATGGGAGGGTGGAACACTGAAGCTTTCTTT.

V gene TRBV10-3 combines with J gene TRBJ1-6; possible D gene TRBD1, 6 bases. Trimming took 8 bases from V and 9 from J, leaving 14 bases between them. This CDR3 region has 13 residues. Germline CDR1 and CDR2: ENHRY and SYGVKD. The CDR3 is CAISTGLGSPLHF. CDR3 coding DNA: TGTGCCATCTCCACAGGGCTTGGTTCACCCCTCCACTTT.

The rearrangement uses TRBV7-8 and TRBJ2-7; 9 positions match TRBD1. The length of the CDR3 is 14 residues. CDR1 and CDR2 from the germline V gene are SGHVS and FQNEAQ. V gave up 5 bases and J gave up 4 bases; unmatched junction bases: 6. CDR3 loop: CASSRGTGIYEQYF. For the CDR3, the DNA is TGTGCCAGCAGCCGAGGGACAGGGATTTACGAGCAGTACTTC.

This chain's CDR3 is CASSGDNREQYF. The CDR3 DNA reads TGTGCCAGCAGCGGGGACAACAGGGAGCAGTACTTC. The rearrangement uses TRBV6-5 and TRBJ2-7, with D tentatively TRBD1 (6 bases). Trimming took off 6 bases at V and 7 bases at J, with 13 bases between the two ends. CDR1 is MNHEY, CDR2 SVGAGI, per germline. This CDR3 region has 12 residues.